Following are 31 T cell receptor beta chains from one sample sequenced in a study of T cells in Graves' hyperthyroidism and ophthalmopathy. TCR beta CDR3 regions were amplified from RNA. HTBI primers were employed in a first-round RT-PCR of the TCR CDR3. TCRdb ran MiXCR on the multiplex PCR reads and lists one entry per CDR3 protein. The table shows approximately 560,000 distinct CDR3 sequences, with 15% to 17% occurring only once. The sample comprised blood. The receptors were sampled from a woman aged 25 to 39 with Graves' hyperthyroidism.

This clonotype was detected ten times or more. The chain combines TRBV24-1 with TRBJ2-1, with 9 positions matching TRBD2. The V gene end was trimmed by 2 bases and the J gene end by 5 bases; junction bases not matched to a gene: 27. The CDR3 sequence is 23 residues long. From germline, CDR1 is KGHDR and CDR2 SFDVKD. In nucleotides, the CDR3 is TGTGCCACCAGTGATTCTGAGCTGCTGTGCCCCTTACAGTCTAGCGGGACCGACAATGAGCAGTTCTTC. Protein sequence: CATSDSELLCPLQSSGTDNEQFF.

This clonotype was counted ten times or more. V gene TRBV18 combines with J gene TRBJ1-5; D unresolved. The V end was cut by 2 bases, the J end by 5 bases, with 7 bases between. The CDR3 contains 13 residues. Germline assignment: CDR1 KGHSH and CDR2 LQKENI. In DNA, the CDR3 is TGTGCCAGCTCACCAACTTCCGATCAGCCCCAGCATTTT. This gives the protein CASSPTSDQPQHF.

The chain recombines TRBV20-1 with TRBJ2-7, with 11 bases lining up with TRBD1. The germline CDR1 and CDR2 sequences are DFQATT and SNEGSKA (reference sequence). With V trimmed by 5 bases and J by 7 bases, 7 bases remained unmatched. This CDR3 region has 13 residues. This CDR3 reads CSAYTGQGGEQYF. In DNA form, the CDR3 reads TGCAGTGCTTATACGGGACAGGGGGGTGAGCAGTACTTC.

The sample holds many counts of this clonotype. The chain is built from TRBV18 and TRBJ2-5; D unclear. This CDR3 contains 12 residues. Between the trimmed V and J ends, which lost 3 bases and 2 bases, there was a span of 4 bases. Germline V gives CDR1 KGHSH, CDR2 LQKENI. CDR3 loop: CASSPLQETQYF. The CDR3 DNA is TGTGCCAGCTCACCGTTACAAGAGACCCAGTACTTC.

CDR3 residues: CAISRTAGPLGEQYF. CDR3 bases: TGTGCCATCAGCAGAACCGCAGGGCCTCTCGGGGAGCAGTACTTC. The chain is built from TRBV10-3 and TRBJ2-7; D may be TRBD1 (5 bases). Deletions cut 6 bases from V and 7 bases from J, with 22 bases between. The CDR3 has 15 amino acids. Germline CDR1 reads ENHRY; CDR2 reads SYGVKD.

This clonotype was seen at least ten times. The chain uses TRBV28 and TRBJ2-7, with D perhaps matching TRBD1 (6 bases). Trimming removed 5 bases from V and 7 bases from J, with 18 bases in between. Germline V gene data show CDR1 as MDHEN and CDR2 as SYDVKM. CDR3 length equals 14 residues. For the CDR3, the DNA is TGTGCCAGCAGTCTTACGGGACAACCTGGAGAGCAGTACTTC. Its protein is CASSLTGQPGEQYF.

The table lists this clonotype with many counts. The chain joins TRBV18 to TRBJ2-5; 11 bases match TRBD1. CDR1 is KGHSH, CDR2 LQKENI, per germline. With 6 bases clipped from V and 1 base from J, the junction kept 4 bases outside the gene matches. The CDR3 spans 15 residues. CDR3 protein: CASSPGTGGQETQYF. CDR3 nucleotides: TGTGCCAGCTCGCCCGGGACAGGGGGCCAAGAGACCCAGTACTTC.

This chain connects TRBV4-1 to TRBJ1-1, with 10 bases lining up with TRBD1. The trim removed 3 bases at V and 4 bases at J, leaving 14 bases unmatched. The CDR3 is 18 amino acids. Germline V gives CDR1 MGHRA, CDR2 YSYEKL. The CDR3 reads CASSHILGQGYWATEAFF. In DNA, the CDR3 is TGCGCCAGCAGCCACATCTTGGGACAGGGGTATTGGGCCACTGAAGCTTTCTTT.

The rearrangement links TRBV28 to TRBJ2-1, with a possible D match to TRBD2 (6 bases). Germline V gene lookup returns CDR1 MDHEN and CDR2 SYDVKM. This CDR3 spans 16 amino acids. Trimming took 8 bases from V and 8 from J, leaving 25 bases between them. The CDR3, as DNA: TGTGCCAGCGAAGGGGCTAGCGACTTCTATGGGGATGAGCAGTTCTTC. Protein sequence: CASEGASDFYGDEQFF.

This clonotype was picked up many times. The rearrangement joins TRBV7-9 to TRBJ2-3, with D perhaps TRBD1 (6 bases). The germline gives CDR1 SEHNR, CDR2 FQNEAQ (reference sequence). V dropped 5 bases and J dropped 2 bases, with 17 bases sitting between them. The CDR3 has 16 amino acids. The CDR3 region is CASSPRTERTTDTQYF. In DNA, the CDR3 is TGTGCCAGCAGCCCGCGGACAGAGCGGACCACAGATACGCAGTATTTT.

This clonotype has a handful of counts. The chain uses TRBV19 and TRBJ2-5, with D possibly being TRBD2 (5 bases). From germline, CDR1 is LNHDA and CDR2 SQIVND (reference sequence). CDR3 length: 14 amino acids. V lost 3 bases to trimming and J lost 5 bases, with 13 bases between them. CDR3 DNA sequence: TGTGCCAGTAGTATCGGACTGGGTGGGGAGACCCAGTACTTC. Translation gives CASSIGLGGETQYF.

This clonotype was seen repeatedly, ten times or more. The genes are TRBV30 and TRBJ2-1, with D perhaps matching TRBD1 or TRBD2 (6 bases each). Germline assignment: CDR1 GTSNPN and CDR2 SVGIG (reference sequence). The length of the CDR3 is 14 residues. Trimming removed 0 bases from V and 7 bases from J, with 13 bases in between. CDR3 region: CAWSVPGARNEQFF. The CDR3 bases are TGTGCCTGGAGTGTACCGGGGGCCCGGAATGAGCAGTTCTTC.

This clonotype occurred many times. This chain connects TRBV5-1 to TRBJ2-7; 9 bases agree with TRBD2. This CDR3 is 15 amino acids long. The germline gives CDR1 SGHRS, CDR2 YFSETQ. The junction had 9 bases not matched to a gene; V was cut back by 6 bases and J by 2 bases. CDR3 amino acids: CASKSGTSRTYEQYF. The CDR3 DNA follows: TGCGCCAGCAAATCCGGGACTAGCAGGACCTACGAGCAGTACTTC.

The chain uses TRBV2 and TRBJ1-2; D remains unclear. Looked up from germline, CDR1 is SNHLY and CDR2 is FYNNEI. Trimming took off 5 bases at V and 4 bases at J, with 20 bases between the two ends. This CDR3 spans 16 amino acids. The CDR3: CASSYSEGRNPYGYTF. The CDR3 DNA sequence: TGTGCCAGCAGTTACTCGGAGGGTAGGAACCCCTATGGCTACACCTTC.

This clonotype showed up just a few times. The chain joins TRBV7-2 to TRBJ1-2; D ambiguous. From germline, CDR1 is SGHTA and CDR2 FQGNSA. The length of the CDR3 is 13 residues. V shed 3 bases and J shed 8 bases, with 13 bases lying between them. CDR3 in DNA: TGTGCCAGCAGCTTCTCTAATTTGCAGGGCTACACCTTC. Its translation is CASSFSNLQGYTF.

Points on this clonotype: Being one base from a much bigger clone, this may be a read error. The chain joins TRBV6-1 to TRBJ2-7; 10 bases agree with TRBD1. The CDR3 is 15 residues long. Germline assignment: CDR1 MNHNS and CDR2 SASEGT. CDR3 in amino acids: CASSPPGTGAYGQYF. CDR3 nucleotides: TGTGCCAGCAGTCCTCCCGGGACAGGGGCCTACGGGCAGTACTTC.

The chain is built from TRBV9 and TRBJ1-6; 9 nucleotides align to TRBD1. This CDR3 contains 15 residues. V trimming: 4 bases; J trimming: 5 bases; junction bases outside the gene matches: 4. Germline CDR1 and CDR2: SGDLS and YYNGEE. CDR3 residues: CASSLGQGNNSPLHF. Written as DNA, the CDR3 is TGTGCCAGCAGCCTGGGACAGGGAAATAATTCACCCCTCCACTTT.

This clonotype has ten or more counts. The CDR3 protein is CASSLTVASGYNEQFF. As DNA, the CDR3 is TGTGCCAGCAGCTTAACGGTGGCTAGCGGATACAATGAGCAGTTCTTC. The chain links TRBV7-3 to TRBJ2-1, with 7 positions matching TRBD2. This CDR3 has 16 amino acids. The J segment lost 4 bases and the V segment lost 0 bases, leaving 6 bases of the junction unmatched. Germline V gene data show CDR1 as SGHTA and CDR2 as FQGTGA.

This clonotype was seen at least ten times. The V gene is TRBV6-1, the J gene TRBJ2-7; a weak D match, TRBD1 (6 bases). The CDR3 spans 14 residues. The ends were cut back, 5 bases at V and 1 base at J, with 12 bases in the middle. Germline lookup yields CDR1 MNHNS and CDR2 SASEGT. The CDR3 loop is CASSKQDRSYEQYF. The CDR3 nucleotides read TGTGCCAGCAGTAAACAGGACAGATCCTACGAGCAGTACTTC.

This clonotype occurred a few times. The genes are TRBV27 and TRBJ2-3, with TRBD2 matching 8 bases. CDR1 is MNHEY and CDR2 is SMNVEV in the germline V gene (reference sequence). This CDR3 is built from 15 residues. V shed 6 bases and J 1 base; nucleotides not matched to a gene: 6. This CDR3 reads CASRPSSGRTDTQYF. CDR3 DNA sequence: TGTGCCAGCAGGCCATCTAGCGGGCGCACAGATACGCAGTATTTT.

This clonotype was found many times. The rearrangement uses TRBV20-1 and TRBJ2-1, with 9 bases matching TRBD1. The germline CDR1 and CDR2 sequences are DFQATT and SNEGSKA (reference sequence). Unmatched junction bases numbered 10, after V lost 3 bases and J lost 7 bases. The CDR3 contains 15 residues. This CDR3 is CSARVQGARGNEQFF. The CDR3 region has the DNA TGCAGTGCTAGGGTACAGGGGGCGCGAGGAAATGAGCAGTTCTTC.

This clonotype was detected many times. The chain links TRBV12-3 or TRBV12-4 to TRBJ1-2; no firm D call. V lost 3 bases and J 5 bases, leaving 13 bases between the germline ends. The CDR3 sequence is 14 residues long. DNA of the CDR3: TGTGCCAGCAGTTTTCTCCTTTCCCATTATGGCTACACCTTC. It codes for CASSFLLSHYGYTF.

A word on this clonotype: A read error may be the cause here, since a much bigger clone is one base away. V gene TRBV7-9 combines with J gene TRBJ1-1; D not certain. From germline, CDR1 is SEHNR and CDR2 FQNEAQ (reference sequence). CDR3 length: 15 residues. V lost 2 bases to trimming and J lost 6 bases, with 16 bases between them. This CDR3 reads CASSLLGPSGAEAFF. The CDR3 DNA follows: TGTGCCAGCAGCTTATTAGGACCAAGCGGCGCTGAAGCTTTCTTT.

This clonotype was counted many times. The chain employs TRBV28 and TRBJ2-7, with 11 bases identical to TRBD2. Germline loops: CDR1 MDHEN, CDR2 SYDVKM. The CDR3 length is 15 residues. J was trimmed by 2 bases and V by 5 bases; bases with no gene match: 5. CDR3 in DNA: TGTGCCAGCAGTCCAATAGCGGGAGGGCCCTACGAGCAGTACTTC. It is translated as CASSPIAGGPYEQYF.

The sample holds many counts of this clonotype. The junction and the germline gene differ at one end; a read error may be behind it. The V and J genes are TRBV5-1 and TRBJ2-5; D unclear. The CDR3 sequence is 14 residues long. CDR1 is SGHRS and CDR2 is YFSETQ in the germline V gene. CDR3 protein: CASSLVGVQGTQYF. The DNA for the CDR3 is TGCGCCAGCAGCTTGGTTGGTGTCCAAGGGACCCAGTACTTC. The full variable domain, in which reference TRBV5-1 and TRBJ2-5 provide the parts outside the CDR3, is KAGVTQTPRYLIKTRGQQVTLSCSPISGHRSVSWYQQTPGQGLQFLFEYFSETQRNKGNFPGRFSGRQFSNSRSEMNVSTLELGDSALYLCASSLVGVQGTQYFGPGTRLLVL.

This clonotype has just a few counts. This chain links TRBV2 with TRBJ1-2; D remains unclear. CDR1 SNHLY and CDR2 FYNNEI come from the germline V gene. V lost 8 bases and J 4 bases, leaving 17 bases between the germline ends. This CDR3 comprises 14 residues. CDR3 residues: CASGPDGGRYGYTF. CDR3 DNA sequence: TGTGCCAGCGGCCCGGACGGCGGACGCTATGGCTACACCTTC.

The V call is TRBV19, the J call TRBJ2-7; D unclear. Per germline, CDR1 LNHDA and CDR2 SQIVND (reference sequence). There are 14 residues in the CDR3. Deletions cut 6 bases from V and 1 base from J, with 13 bases between. The CDR3 DNA is TGTGCCAGTAGGCTTAGACACGGGTCCTACGAGCAGTACTTC. It yields the protein CASRLRHGSYEQYF.

This clonotype was counted many times. This sequence joins TRBV5-1 and TRBJ2-1; 10 nucleotides line up with TRBD1. Germline V gene data show CDR1 as SGHRS and CDR2 as YFSETQ. V lost 0 bases, J lost 8 bases, and 8 bases stayed unmatched. CDR3 length equals 16 residues. CDR3 coding DNA: TGCGCCAGCAGCTTGGACGGGACAGGGGAGGGTGATGAGCAGTTCTTC. Its protein product is CASSLDGTGEGDEQFF. The entire variable domain, with the rest obtained from reference TRBV5-1 and TRBJ2-1, is as follows: KAGVTQTPRYLIKTRGQQVTLSCSPISGHRSVSWYQQTPGQGLQFLFEYFSETQRNKGNFPGRFSGRQFSNSRSEMNVSTLELGDSALYLCASSLDGTGEGDEQFFGPGTRLTVL.

This clonotype was recorded many times. The chain has TRBV28 and TRBJ2-1; 9 bases line up with TRBD2. Germline V gives CDR1 MDHEN, CDR2 SYDVKM. The J segment lost 7 bases and the V segment lost 1 base, leaving 8 bases of the junction unmatched. The CDR3 totals 16 residues. CDR3 in amino acids: CASSLFGGGEGNEQFF. Written as DNA, the CDR3 is TGTGCCAGCAGTTTATTCGGCGGGGGGGAAGGGAATGAGCAGTTCTTC.

This clonotype has more than one count but fewer than ten. The rearrangement joins TRBV6-5 to TRBJ2-7, with D tentatively TRBD1 or TRBD2 (6 bases each). Trimming stripped 2 bases from V and 4 bases from J, with 12 bases between. The germline V gene has CDR1 MNHEY and CDR2 SVGAGI. This CDR3 region has 14 residues. The chain's CDR3 is CASSYLRGPYEQYF. The CDR3 region has the DNA TGTGCCAGCAGTTACCTTCGGGGGCCGTACGAGCAGTACTTC.

This clonotype was observed a handful of times. J is TRBJ1-5 and V is TRBV20-1; a possible D gene is TRBD1 (6 bases). The germline V gene encodes CDR1 DFQATT and CDR2 SNEGSKA (reference sequence). The CDR3 sequence is 14 residues long. V lost 3 bases and J 2 bases, leaving 11 bases between the germline ends. The CDR3 region is CSASQAGGNQPQHF. The DNA for the CDR3 is TGCAGTGCTAGCCAGGCAGGGGGCAATCAGCCCCAGCATTTT.